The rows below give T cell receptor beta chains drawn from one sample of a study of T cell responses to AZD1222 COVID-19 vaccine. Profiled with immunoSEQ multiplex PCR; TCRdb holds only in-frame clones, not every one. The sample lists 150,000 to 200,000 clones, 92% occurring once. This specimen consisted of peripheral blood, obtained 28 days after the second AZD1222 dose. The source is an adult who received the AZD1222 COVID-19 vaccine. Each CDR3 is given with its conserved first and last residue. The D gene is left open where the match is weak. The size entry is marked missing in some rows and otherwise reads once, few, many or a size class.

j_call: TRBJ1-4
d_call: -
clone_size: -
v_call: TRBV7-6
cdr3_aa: CASSLEGARANEKLFF
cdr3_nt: TGTGCCAGCAGCTTAGAAGGGGCAAGGGCTAATGAAAAACTGTTTTTT

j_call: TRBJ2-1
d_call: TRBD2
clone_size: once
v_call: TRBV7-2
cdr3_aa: CASTFRAGGYNEQFF
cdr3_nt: TGTGCCAGCACCTTCCGGGCGGGGGGCTACAATGAGCAGTTCTTC

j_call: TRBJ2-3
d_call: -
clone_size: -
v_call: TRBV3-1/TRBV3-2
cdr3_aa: CASSQEIGLTDTQYF
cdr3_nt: TGTGCCAGCAGCCAAGAGATAGGCCTCACAGATACGCAGTATTTT

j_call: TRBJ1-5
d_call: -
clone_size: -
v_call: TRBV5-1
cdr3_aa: CASSLEPGQPQHF
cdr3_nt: TGCGCCAGCAGCTTGGAACCTGGGCAGCCCCAGCATTTT

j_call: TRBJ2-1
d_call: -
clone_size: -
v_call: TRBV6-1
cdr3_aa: CASSEGSGPDEQFF
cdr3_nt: TGTGCCAGCAGTGAAGGGAGCGGTCCCGATGAGCAGTTCTTC

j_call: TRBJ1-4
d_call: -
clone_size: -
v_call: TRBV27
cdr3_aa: CASSPLGRDEKLFF
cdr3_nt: TGTGCCAGCAGCCCCCTCGGGAGGGATGAAAAACTGTTTTTT

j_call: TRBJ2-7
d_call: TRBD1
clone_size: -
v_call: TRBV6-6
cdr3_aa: CARTTDREYEQYF
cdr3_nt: TGTGCCCGAACCACGGACAGGGAGTACGAGCAGTACTTC

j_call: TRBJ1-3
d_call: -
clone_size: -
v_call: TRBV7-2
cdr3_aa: CASSPDSSTNTIYF
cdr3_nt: TGTGCCAGCAGTCCCGACAGCTCTACCAACACCATATATTTT

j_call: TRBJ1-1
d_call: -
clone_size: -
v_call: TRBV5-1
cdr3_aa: CASSLATDPEAFF
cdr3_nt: TGCGCCAGCAGCTTGGCCACTGACCCTGAAGCTTTCTTT

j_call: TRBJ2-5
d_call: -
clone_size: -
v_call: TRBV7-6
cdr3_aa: CASSLAAYRSETQYF
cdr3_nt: TGTGCCAGCAGCTTAGCTGCGTATCGATCAGAGACCCAGTACTTC

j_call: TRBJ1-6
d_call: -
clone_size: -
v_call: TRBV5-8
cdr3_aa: CASSRPRAVHSPLHF
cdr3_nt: TGTGCCAGCAGCCGCCCCAGGGCAGTGCATTCACCCCTCCACTTT

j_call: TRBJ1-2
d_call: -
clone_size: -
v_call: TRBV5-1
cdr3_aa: CASSLGGRSYGYTF
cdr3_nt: TGCGCCAGCAGCTTGGGTGGACGGAGCTATGGCTACACCTTC

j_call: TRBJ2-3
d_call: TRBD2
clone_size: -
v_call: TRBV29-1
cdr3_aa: CSVGGTSGGPHGAQYF
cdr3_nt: TGCAGCGTTGGAGGCACTAGCGGGGGGCCCCACGGTGCGCAGTATTTT

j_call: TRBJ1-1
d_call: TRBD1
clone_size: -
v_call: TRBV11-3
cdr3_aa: CASSFGTGSLNTEAFF
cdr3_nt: TGTGCCAGCAGCTTTGGGACAGGTTCCTTGAACACTGAAGCTTTCTTT

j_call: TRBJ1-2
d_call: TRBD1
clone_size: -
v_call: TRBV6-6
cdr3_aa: CASSYLDRDPNGYTF
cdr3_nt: TGTGCCAGCAGTTACCTGGACAGGGACCCTAATGGCTACACCTTC

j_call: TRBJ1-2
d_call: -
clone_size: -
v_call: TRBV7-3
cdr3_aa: CASSSTRDSYGYTF
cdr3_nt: TGTGCCAGCAGCTCGACCAGGGATAGCTATGGCTACACCTTC

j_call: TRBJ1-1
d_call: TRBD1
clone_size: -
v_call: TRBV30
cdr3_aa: CAWSPGTGNTEAFF
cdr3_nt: TGTGCCTGGAGTCCCGGGACAGGGAACACTGAAGCTTTCTTT

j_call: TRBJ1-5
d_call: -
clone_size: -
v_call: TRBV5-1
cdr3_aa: CASSLEPGQPQHF
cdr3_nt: TGCGCCAGCAGCTTGGAACCGGGGCAGCCCCAGCATTTT

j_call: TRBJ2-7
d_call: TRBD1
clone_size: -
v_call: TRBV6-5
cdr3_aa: CASSYDRGYEQYF
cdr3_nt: TGTGCCAGCAGTTACGACAGGGGTTACGAGCAGTACTTC

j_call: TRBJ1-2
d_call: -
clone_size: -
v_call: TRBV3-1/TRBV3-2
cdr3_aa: CASSPNRDRYTF
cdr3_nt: TGTGCCAGCAGTCCCAACAGGGATCGCTACACCTTC

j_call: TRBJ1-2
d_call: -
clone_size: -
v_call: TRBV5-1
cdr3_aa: CASSLDTYGYTF
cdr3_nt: TGCGCCAGCAGCTTGGACACATATGGCTACACCTTC

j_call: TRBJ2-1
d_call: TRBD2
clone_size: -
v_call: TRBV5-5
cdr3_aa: CASSLSGTGRVYNEQFF
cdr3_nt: TGTGCCAGCAGCTTGTCGGGCACGGGGAGGGTCTACAATGAGCAGTTCTTC

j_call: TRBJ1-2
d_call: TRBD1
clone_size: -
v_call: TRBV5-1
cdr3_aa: CASSRGTGGDGYTF
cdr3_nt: TGCGCCAGCAGCCGAGGGACAGGGGGCGATGGCTACACCTTC

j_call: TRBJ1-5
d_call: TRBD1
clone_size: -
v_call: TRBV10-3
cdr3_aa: CAISGTGENQPQHF
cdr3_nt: TGTGCCATCAGTGGAACAGGGGAAAATCAGCCCCAGCATTTT

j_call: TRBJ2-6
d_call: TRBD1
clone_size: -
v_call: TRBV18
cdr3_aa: CASSPGQTGANVLTF
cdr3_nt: TGTGCCAGCTCACCGGGACAGACTGGGGCCAACGTCCTGACTTTC

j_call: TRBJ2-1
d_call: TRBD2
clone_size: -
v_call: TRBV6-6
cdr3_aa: CASSQFTGTSGGRHNEQFF
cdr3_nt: TGTGCCAGCAGTCAATTTACCGGGACTAGCGGGGGGCGGCACAATGAGCAGTTCTTC

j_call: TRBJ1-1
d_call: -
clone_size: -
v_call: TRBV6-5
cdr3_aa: CASSYSVSNTEAFF
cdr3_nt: TGTGCCAGCAGTTACTCTGTCTCCAACACTGAAGCTTTCTTT

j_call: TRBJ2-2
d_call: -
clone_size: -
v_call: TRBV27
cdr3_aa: CASSLFNRPNTGELFF
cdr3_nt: TGTGCCAGCAGTTTATTTAACAGGCCGAACACCGGGGAGCTGTTTTTT

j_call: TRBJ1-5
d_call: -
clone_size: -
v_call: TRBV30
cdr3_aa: CAWSVQGSNQPQHF
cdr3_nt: TGTGCCTGGAGTGTACAGGGAAGCAATCAGCCCCAGCATTTT

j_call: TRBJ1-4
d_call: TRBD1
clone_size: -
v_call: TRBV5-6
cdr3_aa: CASSLDRGQTNEKLFF
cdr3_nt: TGTGCCAGCAGCTTGGACAGGGGGCAAACTAATGAAAAACTGTTTTTT

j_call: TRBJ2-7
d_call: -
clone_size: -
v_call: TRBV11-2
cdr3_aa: CASSLDRGQGSYEQYF
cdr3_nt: TGTGCCAGCAGCTTAGATCGGGGGCAGGGCTCCTACGAGCAGTACTTC

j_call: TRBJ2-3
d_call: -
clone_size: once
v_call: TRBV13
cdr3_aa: CASTLPGGADTQYF
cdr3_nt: TGTGCCAGCACCCTACCCGGAGGGGCAGATACGCAGTATTTT

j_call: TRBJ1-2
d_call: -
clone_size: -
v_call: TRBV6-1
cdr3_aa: CASSELVTGYGYTF
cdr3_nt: TGTGCCAGCAGTGAACTAGTGACAGGCTATGGCTACACCTTC

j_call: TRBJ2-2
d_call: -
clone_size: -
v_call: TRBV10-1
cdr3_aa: CASRAINTGELFF
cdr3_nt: TGCGCCAGCCGAGCGATAAACACCGGGGAGCTGTTTTTT

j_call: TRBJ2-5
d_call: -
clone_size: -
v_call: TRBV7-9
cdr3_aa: CASSLDSWQIQETQYF
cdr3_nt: TGTGCCAGCAGCTTAGATTCGTGGCAGATCCAAGAGACCCAGTACTTC

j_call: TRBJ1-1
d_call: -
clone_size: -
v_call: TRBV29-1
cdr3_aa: CSVDRPSNTEAFF
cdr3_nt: TGCAGCGTTGATAGGCCTTCGAACACTGAAGCTTTCTTT

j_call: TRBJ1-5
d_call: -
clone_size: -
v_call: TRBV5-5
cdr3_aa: CASSVTINQPQHF
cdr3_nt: TGTGCCAGCAGCGTGACAATTAATCAGCCCCAGCATTTT

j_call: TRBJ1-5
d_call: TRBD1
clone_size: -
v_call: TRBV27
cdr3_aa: CASEVPTGKVGGSNQPQHF
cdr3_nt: TGTGCCAGCGAAGTACCGACAGGGAAGGTAGGCGGGAGCAATCAGCCCCAGCATTTT

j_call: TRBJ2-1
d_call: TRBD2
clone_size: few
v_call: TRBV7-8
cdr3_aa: CASSLRTSAYSYNEQFF
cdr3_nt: TGTGCCAGCAGCTTAAGGACTAGCGCATACTCCTACAATGAGCAGTTCTTC

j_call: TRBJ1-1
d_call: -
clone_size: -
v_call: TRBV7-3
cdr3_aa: CASSPLGRGTEAFF
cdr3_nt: TGTGCCAGCAGCCCTCTGGGGCGAGGGACTGAAGCTTTCTTT

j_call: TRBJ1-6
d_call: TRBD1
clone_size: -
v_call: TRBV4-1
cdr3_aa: CASSQVWGPGTGNSPLHF
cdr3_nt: TGCGCCAGCAGCCAAGTTTGGGGCCCGGGGACAGGTAATTCACCCCTCCACTTT

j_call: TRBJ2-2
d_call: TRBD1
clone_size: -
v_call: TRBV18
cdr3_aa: CASSPRDSPTGELFF
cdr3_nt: TGTGCCAGCTCACCGAGGGACAGTCCTACCGGGGAGCTGTTTTTT

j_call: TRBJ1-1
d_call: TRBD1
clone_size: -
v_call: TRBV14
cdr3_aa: CASSQVQGARNGQEDTEAFF
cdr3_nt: TGTGCCAGCAGCCAAGTACAGGGGGCGCGGAATGGCCAGGAGGACACTGAAGCTTTCTTT